The 29 T cell receptor beta chains reported below all come from one sample, sequenced in a study of shared clonotypes between healthy human individuals. Assay: immunoSEQ multiplex PCR; the TCRdb copy retains only in-frame clones and omits some. Of 450,000 to 500,000 clones listed, about 78% were seen once; the top ten hold around 11%. Sequencing was performed on PBMCs. These receptors were collected from a woman aged 40 to 50 in good health. Some clones in this sample may be carry-over from other donors' samples.

The chain uses TRBV2 and TRBJ2-2, with D unclear. Trimming took off 5 bases at V and 3 bases at J, with 4 bases between the two ends. The CDR3 has 12 residues. CDR1 is SNHLY and CDR2 is FYNNEI in the germline V gene. Here the CDR3 reads CASSYHTGELFF. The CDR3 region has the DNA TGTGCCAGCAGTTATCACACCGGGGAGCTGTTTTTT.

The rearrangement uses TRBV27 and TRBJ1-1, with D perhaps TRBD1 (6 bases). The germline CDR1 and CDR2 sequences are MNHEY and SMNVEV (reference sequence). The germline V and J ends were trimmed by 4 bases and 6 bases, with 15 bases remaining between them. The length of the CDR3 is 14 residues. The CDR3 here is CASSSYRGTPEAFF. The CDR3 DNA follows: TGTGCCAGCAGTTCTTATCGGGGGACACCTGAAGCTTTCTTT.

The chain combines TRBV5-6 with TRBJ1-2; maybe TRBD1 (5 bases). The germline V and J ends were trimmed by 0 bases and 6 bases, with 9 bases remaining between them. CDR1 and CDR2 from the germline V gene are SGHDT and YYEEEE. This CDR3 spans 13 amino acids. The CDR3 region has the DNA TGTGCCAGCAGCTTGGACGGGGGGAATGGCTACACCTTC. It is translated as CASSLDGGNGYTF.

The rearrangement joins TRBV6-1 to TRBJ1-5, with 7 bases aligning to TRBD1. The CDR3 totals 14 residues. After removal of 6 bases from V and 7 bases from J, the junction contained 9 bases not matched to a gene. Germline loops: CDR1 MNHNS, CDR2 SASEGT. In DNA form, the CDR3 reads TGTGCCAGCAGACTTGGGACAGCTGGCCAGCCCCAGCATTTT. Amino acids: CASRLGTAGQPQHF.

About this clone: A far more abundant clone sits one base away, making this likely a read error. This likely comes from a read error, as the CDR3 has no conserved phenylalanine or tryptophan at its end. V is TRBV19 and J is TRBJ2-7; TRBD2 matches 7 bases. The V gene's germline CDR1 is LNHDA and CDR2 SQIVND (reference sequence). CDR3 size: 14 residues. V gave up 4 bases and J gave up 4 bases; unmatched junction bases: 7. In DNA form, the CDR3 reads TGTGCCAGTAGTAATCCGGGACTACAATACGAGCAGTACCTC. Its protein is CASSNPGLQYEQYL.

The chain recombines TRBV11-2 with TRBJ2-7, with 11 bases identical to TRBD2. The CDR3 covers 15 residues. The germline V gene encodes CDR1 SGHAT and CDR2 FQNNGV. Trimming took 4 bases from V and 4 from J; bases not matched to a gene: 6. The CDR3 spells CASSWGTSGAYEQYF. The CDR3 DNA follows: TGTGCCAGCAGCTGGGGGACTAGCGGAGCATACGAGCAGTACTTC.

The chain employs TRBV11-2 and TRBJ2-2; possibly TRBD2 for D (6 bases). V lost 7 bases and J 7 bases, leaving 19 bases between the germline ends. Germline CDR1 is SGHAT and CDR2 is FQNNGV. The CDR3 sequence is 15 residues long. CDR3 loop: CASKASGVNSGELFF. The DNA for the CDR3 is TGTGCCAGCAAGGCTTCGGGGGTTAATAGCGGGGAGCTGTTTTTT. The variable domain in full, with the rest retrieved from reference TRBV11-2 and TRBJ2-2, is EAGVAQSPRYKIIEKRQSVAFWCNPISGHATLYWYQQILGQGPKLLIQFQNNGVVDDSQLPKDRFSAERLKGVDSTLKIQPAKLEDSAVYLCASKASGVNSGELFFGEGSRLTVL.

V is TRBV5-1 and J is TRBJ2-3; 7 positions match TRBD1. Trimming cost V 4 bases and J 0 bases; bases outside gene matches: 8. The germline gives CDR1 SGHRS, CDR2 YFSETQ. This CDR3 comprises 16 residues. The CDR3 protein is CASSTGQAASTDTQYF. In DNA, the CDR3 is TGCGCCAGCAGCACAGGACAGGCGGCTAGCACAGATACGCAGTATTTT.

This chain connects TRBV10-3 to TRBJ1-5; D call uncertain. The CDR3 sequence is 15 residues long. The germline gives CDR1 ENHRY, CDR2 SYGVKD. V lost 3 bases to trimming and J lost 0 bases, with 9 bases between them. In DNA, the CDR3 is TGTGCCATCAGTGACCAGGAGAATAGCAATCAGCCCCAGCATTTT. This encodes CAISDQENSNQPQHF.

The V gene is TRBV9, the J gene TRBJ2-3; TRBD2 aligns across 15 bases. V gave up 3 bases and J gave up 5 bases; unmatched junction bases: 7. The CDR3 length is 17 residues. CDR1 is SGDLS, CDR2 YYNGEE, per germline. The CDR3 sequence: CASSGGGLAGGEDTQYF. CDR3 bases: TGTGCCAGCAGCGGGGGAGGACTAGCGGGAGGGGAAGATACGCAGTATTTT.

The chain links TRBV29-1 to TRBJ2-7, with TRBD2 as a possible D gene (5 bases). In germline, CDR1 is SQVTM, CDR2 ANQGSEA. The germline V and J ends were trimmed by 5 bases and 0 bases, with 11 bases remaining between them. The CDR3 extends over 13 amino acids. The CDR3 region has the DNA TGCAGCGTTAGACTATACTCCTCCTACGAGCAGTACTTC. Translating gives CSVRLYSSYEQYF.

The rearrangement links TRBV18 to TRBJ1-1, with a weak D call TRBD1 (5 bases). The germline CDR1 and CDR2 sequences are KGHSH and LQKENI. The V gene lost 2 bases and the J gene lost 1 base, with 8 bases spanning the gap. CDR3 length: 14 residues. The DNA of the CDR3 is TGTGCCAGCTCACCAATCGGGGGGAACACTGAAGCTTTCTTT. It is translated as CASSPIGGNTEAFF. The variable domain in full, with the rest retrieved from reference TRBV18 and TRBJ1-1, is NAGVMQNPRHLVRRRGQEARLRCSPMKGHSHVYWYRQLPEEGLKFMVYLQKENIIDESGMPKERFSAEFPKEGPSILRIQQVVRGDSAAYFCASSPIGGNTEAFFGQGTRLTVV.

The V gene is TRBV4-2, the J gene TRBJ2-1; TRBD2 matches at 12 bases. Germline V lookup: CDR1 LGHNA, CDR2 YNFKEQ. The CDR3 has 16 residues. V dropped 2 bases and J dropped 5; count of bases not matched to a gene: 4. The DNA for the CDR3 is TGTGCCAGCAGCCAACCGCTAGCGGGAGGGCACAATGAGCAGTTCTTC. It encodes CASSQPLAGGHNEQFF.

Details on this clone: Its ends do not fully match the called genes, so a read error is possible. V is TRBV2 and J is TRBJ1-5; perhaps TRBD1 as D (5 bases). The CDR3 sequence is 18 residues long. Germline loops: CDR1 SNHLY, CDR2 FYNNEI. DNA for the CDR3: TGTGCCAGCAGCCCAAGGGGCCCTGGTGGGAATAGCAATCAGCCCCAGCGTTTT. It codes for CASSPRGPGGNSNQPQRF.

This clone occurred once. V gene TRBV2 combines with J gene TRBJ2-7; 10 bases map to TRBD2. This CDR3 is built from 15 residues. The germline V gene has CDR1 SNHLY and CDR2 FYNNEI. The V gene end was trimmed by 6 bases and the J gene end by 6 bases; junction bases not matched to a gene: 11. In DNA, the CDR3 is TGTGCCAGCAGCCCACGGACTAGCGGCGAGGGCGAGCAGTACTTC. The encoded protein is CASSPRTSGEGEQYF.

Comment on this clone: This sequence may be a read error, since a much larger clone differs from it by one base. In the same sample, other DNA sequences code for this CDR3. The V and J genes are TRBV28 and TRBJ1-5; D is unclear. The CDR3 contains 13 residues. The germline V gene has CDR1 MDHEN and CDR2 SYDVKM. The CDR3 is CASSAFGDQPQHF. Here the CDR3 DNA reads TGTGCTAGCAGTGCCTTTGGGGATCAGCCCCAGCATTTT.

The chain couples TRBV5-6 to TRBJ2-7; TRBD1 matches at 8 bases. The CDR3 totals 14 residues. The V and J ends lost 6 bases and 5 bases, in that order; junction bases with no gene match: 10. Germline V gene sequence: CDR1 SGHDT, CDR2 YYEEEE. The CDR3 region is CASTSNRGRNEQYF. Written as DNA, the CDR3 is TGTGCCAGCACCTCAAACAGGGGGAGGAACGAGCAGTACTTC. The entire variable domain, with the rest obtained from reference TRBV5-6 and TRBJ2-7, is as follows: DAGVTQSPTHLIKTRGQQVTLRCSPKSGHDTVSWYQQALGQGPQFIFQYYEEEERQRGNFPDRFSGHQFPNYSSELNVNALLLGDSALYLCASTSNRGRNEQYFGPGTRLTVT.

J is TRBJ2-3 and V is TRBV27, with TRBD2 identical over 12 bases. V gave up 4 bases and J gave up 6 bases; unmatched junction bases: 2. The CDR3 is 14 residues long. The germline V gene has CDR1 MNHEY and CDR2 SMNVEV (reference sequence). CDR3 coding DNA: TGTGCCAGCAGTTGGCTAGCGGGAGGGGATACGCAGTATTTT. The encoded protein is CASSWLAGGDTQYF.

The rearrangement uses TRBV5-4 and TRBJ2-7; D unclear. V gave up 0 bases and J gave up 3 bases, with 7 bases separating them. In germline, CDR1 is SGHNT, CDR2 YYREEE (reference sequence). The CDR3 has 13 residues. CDR3 sequence: CASSLDPNYEQYF. In nucleotides, the CDR3 is TGTGCCAGCAGCTTGGACCCGAACTACGAGCAGTACTTC.

V gene TRBV6-4 combines with J gene TRBJ2-1; 11 bases are shared with TRBD2. The length of the CDR3 is 14 residues. Germline CDR1 is MRHNA and CDR2 is SNTAGT. The V and J ends lost 6 bases and 9 bases, in that order; junction bases with no gene match: 7. CDR3 nucleotides: TGTGCCAGCAGGACTAGCGGGACAGGTTCTGAGCAGTTCTTC. Amino acid sequence: CASRTSGTGSEQFF.

Notes on this clone: This likely came from a read error, as a far larger clone is one base away. This sequence joins TRBV5-1 and TRBJ1-1, with D possibly matching TRBD1 (5 bases). Trimming took 1 base from V and 7 from J, leaving 11 bases between them. This CDR3 comprises 13 residues. The V gene's germline CDR1 is SGHRS and CDR2 YFSETQ. The CDR3 spells CASSLRRGLEAFF. CDR3 DNA: TGCGCCAGCAGCTTGCGTAGGGGCCTTGAAGCTTTCTTT.

This clone was detected only a few times. CDR3 sequence: CASSLLPGSQPQHF. DNA for the CDR3: TGTGCCAGCAGTTTACTGCCAGGCTCGCAGCCCCAGCATTTT. The chain has TRBV28 and TRBJ1-5; D gene ambiguous. Trimming shortened V by 2 bases and J by 7 bases, and 12 bases separated the two germline ends. The CDR3 has 14 residues. Germline V lookup: CDR1 MDHEN, CDR2 SYDVKM.

The CDR3: CASSPSGRAVDNEQFF. CDR3 in DNA: TGTGCCAGCTCACCTAGCGGGAGGGCCGTAGACAATGAGCAGTTCTTC. The chain has TRBV18 and TRBJ2-1, with 11 bases lining up with TRBD2. V was pared by 3 bases and J by 5 bases, with 6 bases of the junction left unmatched. The germline V gene has CDR1 KGHSH and CDR2 LQKENI. The CDR3 runs to 16 residues. Complete variable domain (other parts from reference TRBV18 and TRBJ2-1): NAGVMQNPRHLVRRRGQEARLRCSPMKGHSHVYWYRQLPEEGLKFMVYLQKENIIDESGMPKERFSAEFPKEGPSILRIQQVVRGDSAAYFCASSPSGRAVDNEQFFGPGTRLTVL.

The V call is TRBV30, the J call TRBJ1-3; TRBD1 might be the D (5 bases). V lost 1 base and J lost 4, with 17 bases in between. The CDR3 length is 16 residues. Germline V lookup: CDR1 GTSNPN, CDR2 SVGIG (reference sequence). CDR3 in DNA: TGTGCCTGGAGTGGATCCTTCCAGGGTACGGGAAACACCATATATTTT. Translation: CAWSGSFQGTGNTIYF. The full variable domain, in which reference TRBV30 and TRBJ1-3 provide the parts outside the CDR3, is SQTIHQWPATLVQPVGSPLSLECTVEGTSNPNLYWYRQAAGRGLQLLFYSVGIGQISSEVPQNLSASRPQDRQFILSSKKLLLSDSGFYLCAWSGSFQGTGNTIYFGEGSWLTVV.

This clone was seen many times. This chain uses TRBV7-9 with TRBJ2-1; D is unresolved. Trimming took off 4 bases at V and 3 bases at J, with 19 bases between the two ends. Germline values: CDR1 SEHNR, CDR2 FQNEAQ (reference sequence). The length of the CDR3 is 17 residues. This CDR3 reads CASSSYSLGYVYNEQFF. The CDR3, as DNA: TGTGCCAGCAGCTCTTATAGTCTCGGTTACGTCTACAATGAGCAGTTCTTC.

The rearrangement links TRBV7-8 to TRBJ2-7, with D uncertain. The CDR3 consists of 15 residues. The germline V gene has CDR1 SGHVS and CDR2 FQNEAQ. V was shortened by 1 base and J by 4 bases, with 14 bases between the two germline ends. The CDR3 DNA sequence: TGTGCCAGCAGCTTAGATCCGAGATATTGGTACGAGCAGTACTTC. Translating it yields CASSLDPRYWYEQYF.

J is TRBJ1-1 and V is TRBV5-1; D remains unclear. Trimming took 4 bases from V and 0 from J, leaving 7 bases between them. The length of the CDR3 is 13 residues. Germline V gene lookup returns CDR1 SGHRS and CDR2 YFSETQ. The CDR3 here is CASSPLVNTEAFF. In DNA form, the CDR3 reads TGCGCCAGCAGCCCACTGGTGAACACTGAAGCTTTCTTT.

The chain employs TRBV5-4 and TRBJ2-7; D uncertain. V was shortened by 0 bases and J by 7 bases, with 8 bases between the two germline ends. Germline values: CDR1 SGHNT, CDR2 YYREEE (reference sequence). This CDR3 region has 12 residues. The CDR3 loop is CASSLDSREQYF. CDR3 in DNA: TGTGCCAGCAGCTTGGATTCGCGGGAGCAGTACTTC.

The chain uses TRBV11-2 and TRBJ2-7, with 10 positions matching TRBD1. The CDR3 covers 16 residues. The germline V gene has CDR1 SGHAT and CDR2 FQNNGV. The V segment lost 0 bases and the J segment 4 bases; nucleotides outside the gene matches: 6. The CDR3 loop is CASSLDGGQGQYEQYF. The CDR3 DNA reads as TGTGCCAGCAGCTTAGATGGGGGACAGGGGCAGTACGAGCAGTACTTC.